The sequence of this TCR beta chain was determined in a study of blood T cell repertoires in COVID-19. Study background: Samples came from the United States, Italy and Spain, spanning acute and convalescent COVID-19.

The study recruited people aged 18 to 89 years across approximately 24 US areas. Membership in each cohort depended on participant-reported clinical history. As originally analysed: Amplification of reference gene primers was used by the study to estimate nucleated cell counts. This table comes from immunoSEQ multiplex PCR, and its TCRdb copy is limited to in-frame clones, with some not included. Clonal size and the V and J genes are those of that table, whereas D and trimming came from the DNA. The data show 70,000 to 90,000 clones, approximately 90% seen once. The CDR3 sequence is 13 residues long. CDR1 and CDR2 (germline): WNHNN, SYGVQD (reference sequence). Trimming took 6 bases from V and 7 from J; bases not matched to a gene: 3.

This receptor was obtained from a woman between 50 and 59 years old with acute COVID-19. V gene TRBV10-1 combines with J gene TRBJ1-2; TRBD1 agrees at 12 bases. The sequenced sample consisted of PBMCs or T cells enriched from blood (not recorded which). The CDR3 nucleotides read TGCGCCAGCAGGGGGACAGGGGGCGGTGGCTACACCTTC. It codes for CASRGTGGGGYTF.